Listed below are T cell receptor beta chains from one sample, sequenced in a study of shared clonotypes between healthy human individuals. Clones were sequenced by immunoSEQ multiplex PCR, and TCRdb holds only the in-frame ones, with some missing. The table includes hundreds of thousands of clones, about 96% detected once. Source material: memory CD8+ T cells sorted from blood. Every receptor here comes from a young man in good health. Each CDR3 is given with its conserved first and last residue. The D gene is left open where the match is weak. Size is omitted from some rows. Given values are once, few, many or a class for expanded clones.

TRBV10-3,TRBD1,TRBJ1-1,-,CAIKASQGATEAFF,TGTGCCATCAAAGCTTCACAGGGGGCCACTGAAGCTTTCTTT
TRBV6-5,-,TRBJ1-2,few,CASSYSFRGTHYGYTF,TGTGCCAGCAGTTACTCGTTCAGGGGAACCCATTATGGCTACACCTTC
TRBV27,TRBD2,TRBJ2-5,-,CASSLGGLAGGETQYF,TGTGCCAGCAGTTTGGGGGGCCTAGCGGGAGGAGAGACCCAGTACTTC
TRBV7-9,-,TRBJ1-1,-,CASSLALTEAFF,TGTGCCAGCAGCTTAGCGCTCACTGAAGCTTTCTTT
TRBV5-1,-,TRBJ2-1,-,CASSFTGRNEQFF,TGCGCCAGCAGCTTTACAGGGCGGAATGAGCAGTTCTTC
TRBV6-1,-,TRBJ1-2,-,CASGTTNYGYTF,TGTGCCAGCGGGACAACTAACTATGGCTACACCTTC
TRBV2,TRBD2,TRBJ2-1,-,CATRTSGMYNEQFF,TGTGCCACCCGGACTAGCGGGATGTACAATGAGCAGTTCTTC
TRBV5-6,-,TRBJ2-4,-,CASSRQVPPKNIQYF,TGTGCCAGCAGCCGACAGGTCCCCCCCAAAAACATTCAGTACTTC
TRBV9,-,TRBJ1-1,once,CASSVGSEAFF,TGTGCCAGCAGCGTAGGGTCTGAAGCTTTCTTT
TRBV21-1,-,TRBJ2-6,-,CASSKAPGTDHSGANVLTF,TGTGCCAGCAGCAAAGCGCCCGGGACAGACCACTCTGGGGCCAACGTCCTGACTTTC
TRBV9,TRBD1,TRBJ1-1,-,CASSREGAYTEAFF,TGTGCCAGCAGTAGGGAGGGGGCGTACACTGAAGCTTTCTTT
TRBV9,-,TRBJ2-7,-,CASSVSLNEQYF,TGTGCCAGCAGCGTAAGTCTAAACGAGCAGTACTTC
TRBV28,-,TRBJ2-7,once,CASSIPSRTLFEQYF,TGTGCCAGCAGTATACCTAGCCGTACCCTTTTCGAGCAGTACTTC
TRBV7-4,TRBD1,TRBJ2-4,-,CASSPLCPGQGASKNIQYF,TGTGCCAGCAGCCCTCTTTGTCCGGGACAGGGGGCGTCCAAAAACATTCAGTACTTC
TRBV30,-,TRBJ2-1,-,CAWSVSEREQFF,TGTGCCTGGAGTGTCAGTGAACGGGAGCAGTTCTTC
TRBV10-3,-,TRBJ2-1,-,CAISGASGNEQFF,TGTGCCATCAGTGGCGCCAGCGGGAATGAGCAGTTCTTC
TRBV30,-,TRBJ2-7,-,CAFKESYEQYF,TGTGCCTTCAAGGAAAGTTACGAGCAGTACTTC
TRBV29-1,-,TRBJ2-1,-,CSVGPASNEQFF,TGCAGCGTTGGACCCGCTAGCAATGAGCAGTTCTTC
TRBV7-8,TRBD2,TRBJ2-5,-,CASSLVPLAGNQETQYF,TGTGCCAGCAGCTTAGTTCCCCTAGCGGGTAACCAAGAGACCCAGTACTTC
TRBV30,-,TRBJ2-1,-,CAWSSESSYNEQFF,TGTGCCTGGTCCTCTGAAAGCTCCTACAATGAGCAGTTCTTC
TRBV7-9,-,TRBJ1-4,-,CASSLAGGIGEKLFF,TGTGCCAGCAGCTTAGCGGGAGGGATAGGTGAAAAACTGTTTTTT
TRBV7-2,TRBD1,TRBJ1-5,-,CASSFGTGGQPQHF,TGTGCCAGCAGCTTCGGGACAGGAGGGCAGCCCCAGCATTTT
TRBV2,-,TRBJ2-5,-,CASSEGVLQETQYF,TGTGCCAGCAGTGAGGGTGTCTTGCAAGAGACCCAGTACTTC
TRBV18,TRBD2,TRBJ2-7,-,CASSSFTGTSGPSYEQYF,TGTGCCAGCTCATCCTTCACCGGGACTAGCGGGCCTTCCTACGAGCAGTACTTC
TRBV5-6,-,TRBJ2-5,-,CASSLATREETQYF,TGTGCCAGCAGCTTGGCCACTAGGGAAGAGACCCAGTACTTC
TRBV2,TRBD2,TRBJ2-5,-,CASSERQRLAGGSGTQYF,TGTGCCAGCAGTGAGAGACAGAGACTAGCGGGAGGGAGTGGGACCCAGTACTTC
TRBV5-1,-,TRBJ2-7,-,CASRVGYRGGLDEQYF,TGCGCCAGCAGGGTGGGGTACAGGGGAGGATTGGACGAGCAGTACTTC
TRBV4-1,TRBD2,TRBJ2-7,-,CASSQTGLAEQYF,TGCGCCAGCAGCCAGACGGGACTAGCCGAGCAGTACTTC
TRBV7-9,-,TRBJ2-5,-,CASSPPRGPQETQYF,TGTGCCAGCAGCCCGCCTCGGGGGCCCCAAGAGACCCAGTACTTC
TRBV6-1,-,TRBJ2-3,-,CASSEHGFVGAIVSDTQYF,TGTGCCAGCAGTGAGCATGGGTTTGTTGGGGCGATCGTATCCGATACGCAGTATTTT
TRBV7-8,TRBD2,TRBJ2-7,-,CASSLVPSGSPYEQYF,TGTGCCAGCAGCTTAGTGCCTAGCGGGAGTCCCTACGAGCAGTACTTC
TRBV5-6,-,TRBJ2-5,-,CASSFQYQETQYF,TGTGCCAGCAGCTTCCAGTACCAAGAGACCCAGTACTTC
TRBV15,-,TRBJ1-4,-,CATSRDRASSEKLFF,TGTGCCACCAGCAGAGATCGGGCTTCCTCTGAAAAACTGTTTTTT
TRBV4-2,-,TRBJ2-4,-,CASRGAPQNIQYF,TGTGCCAGCAGGGGAGCCCCTCAAAACATTCAGTACTTC
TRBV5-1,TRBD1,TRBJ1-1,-,CASSLSSGQAGTEAFF,TGCGCCAGCAGCTTGTCTTCGGGACAGGCGGGCACTGAAGCTTTCTTT
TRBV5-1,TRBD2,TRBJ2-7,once,CASSLGLAGHEQYF,TGCGCCAGCAGCTTGGGGCTAGCGGGGCACGAGCAGTACTTC
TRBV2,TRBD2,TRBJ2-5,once,CASTASSGRGETQYF,TGTGCCAGCACGGCGTCTAGCGGGAGAGGGGAGACCCAGTACTTC
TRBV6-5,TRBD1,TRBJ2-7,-,CASSYGQGVYEQYF,TGTGCCAGCAGTTACGGACAGGGGGTTTACGAGCAGTACTTC
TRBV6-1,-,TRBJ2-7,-,CASSDLWGSYEQYF,TGTGCCAGCAGTGATCTCTGGGGTTCCTACGAGCAGTACTTC
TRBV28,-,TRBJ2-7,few,CASSLKGYEQYF,TGTGCCAGCAGTTTAAAGGGGTACGAGCAGTACTTC
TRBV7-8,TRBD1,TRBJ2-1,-,CASSRWGQGYNEQFF,TGTGCCAGCAGCCGCTGGGGACAGGGGTACAATGAGCAGTTCTTC
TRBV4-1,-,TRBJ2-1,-,CASSPRATSSYNEQFF,TGCGCCAGCAGCCCCCGGGCCACGAGCTCCTACAATGAGCAGTTCTTC
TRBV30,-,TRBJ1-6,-,CAWSTNNSPLHF,TGTGCCTGGAGTACTAACAATTCACCCCTCCACTTT